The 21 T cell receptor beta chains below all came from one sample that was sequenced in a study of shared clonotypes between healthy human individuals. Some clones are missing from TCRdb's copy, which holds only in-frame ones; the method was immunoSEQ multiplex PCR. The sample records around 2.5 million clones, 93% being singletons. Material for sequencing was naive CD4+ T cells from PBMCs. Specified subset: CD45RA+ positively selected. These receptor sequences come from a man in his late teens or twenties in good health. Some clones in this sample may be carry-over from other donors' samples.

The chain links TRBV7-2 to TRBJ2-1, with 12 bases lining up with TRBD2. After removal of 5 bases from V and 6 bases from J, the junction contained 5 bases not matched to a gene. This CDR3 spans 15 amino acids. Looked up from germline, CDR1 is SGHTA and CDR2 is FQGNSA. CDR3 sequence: CASSALLAGGNEQFF. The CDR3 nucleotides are TGTGCCAGCAGCGCCTTACTAGCGGGGGGCAATGAGCAGTTCTTC.

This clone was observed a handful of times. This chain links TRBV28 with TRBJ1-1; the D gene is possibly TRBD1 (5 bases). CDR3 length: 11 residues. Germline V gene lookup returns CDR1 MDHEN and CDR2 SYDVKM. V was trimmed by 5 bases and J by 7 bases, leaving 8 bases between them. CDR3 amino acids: CASSPTDEAFF. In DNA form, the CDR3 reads TGTGCCAGCAGTCCGACAGATGAAGCTTTCTTT.

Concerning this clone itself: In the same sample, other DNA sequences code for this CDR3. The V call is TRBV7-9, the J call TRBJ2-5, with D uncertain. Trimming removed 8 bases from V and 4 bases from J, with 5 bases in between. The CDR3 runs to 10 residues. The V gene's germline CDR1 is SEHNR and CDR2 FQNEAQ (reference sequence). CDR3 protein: CASGGETQYF. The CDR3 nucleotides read TGTGCCAGCGGTGGAGAGACCCAGTACTTC.

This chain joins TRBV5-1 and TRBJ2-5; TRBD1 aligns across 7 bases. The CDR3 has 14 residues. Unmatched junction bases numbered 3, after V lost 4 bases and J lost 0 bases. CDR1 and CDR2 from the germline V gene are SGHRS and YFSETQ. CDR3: CASSPQGYQETQYF. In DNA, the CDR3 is TGCGCCAGCAGCCCACAGGGGTACCAAGAGACCCAGTACTTC.

DNA for the CDR3: TGCCCCCGGGAGGGAGACTATGGCTACACCTTC. Amino acids: CPREGDYGYTF. The chain joins TRBV5-1 to TRBJ1-2; D ambiguous. Germline V gives CDR1 SGHRS, CDR2 YFSETQ. CDR3 length: 11 residues.

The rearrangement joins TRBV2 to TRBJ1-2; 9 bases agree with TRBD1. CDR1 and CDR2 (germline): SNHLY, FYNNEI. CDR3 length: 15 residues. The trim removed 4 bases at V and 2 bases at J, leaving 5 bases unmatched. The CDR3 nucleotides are TGTGCCAGCAGTGGACAGGGGGGGAGGAACTATGGCTACACCTTC. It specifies CASSGQGGRNYGYTF. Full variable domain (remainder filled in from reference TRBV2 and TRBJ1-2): EPEVTQTPSHQVTQMGQEVILRCVPISNHLYFYWYRQILGQKVEFLVSFYNNEISEKSEIFDDQFSVERPDGSNFTLKIRSTKLEDSAMYFCASSGQGGRNYGYTFGSGTRLTVV.

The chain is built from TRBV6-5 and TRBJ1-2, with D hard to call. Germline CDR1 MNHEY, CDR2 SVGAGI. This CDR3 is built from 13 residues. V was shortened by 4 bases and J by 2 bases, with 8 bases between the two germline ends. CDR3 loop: CASSSISNYGYTF. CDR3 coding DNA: TGTGCCAGCAGTTCCATCAGCAACTATGGCTACACCTTC.

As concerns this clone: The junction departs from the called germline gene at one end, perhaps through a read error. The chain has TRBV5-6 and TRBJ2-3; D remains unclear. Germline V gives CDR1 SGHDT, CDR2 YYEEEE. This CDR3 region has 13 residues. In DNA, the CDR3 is TGTGCCAGCTGCTTTGAGGGCACAGATACGCAGTATTTT. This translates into CASCFEGTDTQYF.

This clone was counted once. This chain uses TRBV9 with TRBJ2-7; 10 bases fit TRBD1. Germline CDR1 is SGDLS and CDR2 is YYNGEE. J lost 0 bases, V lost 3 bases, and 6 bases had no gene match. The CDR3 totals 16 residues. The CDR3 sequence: CASSGGRDRGSYEQYF. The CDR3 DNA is TGTGCCAGCAGCGGCGGCCGGGACAGGGGCTCCTACGAGCAGTACTTC. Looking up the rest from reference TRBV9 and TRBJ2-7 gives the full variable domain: DSGVTQTPKHLITATGQRVTLRCSPRSGDLSVYWYQQSLDQGLQFLIQYYNGEERAKGNILERFSAQQFPDLHSELNLSSLELGDSALYFCASSGGRDRGSYEQYFGPGTRLTVT.

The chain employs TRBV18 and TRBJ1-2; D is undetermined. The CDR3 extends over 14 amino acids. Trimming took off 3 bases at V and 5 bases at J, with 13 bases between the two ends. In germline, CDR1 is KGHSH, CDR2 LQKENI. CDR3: CASSPIDSWYGYTF. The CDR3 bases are TGTGCCAGCTCACCGATCGATTCCTGGTATGGCTACACCTTC.

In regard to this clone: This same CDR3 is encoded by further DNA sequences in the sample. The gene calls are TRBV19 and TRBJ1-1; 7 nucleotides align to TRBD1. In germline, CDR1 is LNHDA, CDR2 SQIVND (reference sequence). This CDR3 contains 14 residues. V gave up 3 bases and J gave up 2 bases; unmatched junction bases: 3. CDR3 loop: CASSMTGTNTEAFF. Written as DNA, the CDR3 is TGTGCCAGTAGTATGACAGGGACCAACACTGAAGCTTTCTTT.

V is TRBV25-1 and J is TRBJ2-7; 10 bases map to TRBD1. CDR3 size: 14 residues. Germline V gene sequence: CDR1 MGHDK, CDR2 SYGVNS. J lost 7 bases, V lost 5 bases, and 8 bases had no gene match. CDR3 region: CASSPGQGLWEQYF. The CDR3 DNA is TGTGCCAGCAGTCCGGGACAGGGGTTGTGGGAGCAGTACTTC.

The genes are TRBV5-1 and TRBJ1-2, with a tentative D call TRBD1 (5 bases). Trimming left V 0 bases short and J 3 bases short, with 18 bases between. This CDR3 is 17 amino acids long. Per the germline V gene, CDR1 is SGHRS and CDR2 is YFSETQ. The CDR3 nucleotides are TGCGCCAGCAGCTTGGCGGGGGTACGGACGATAGACTATGGCTACACCTTC. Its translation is CASSLAGVRTIDYGYTF.

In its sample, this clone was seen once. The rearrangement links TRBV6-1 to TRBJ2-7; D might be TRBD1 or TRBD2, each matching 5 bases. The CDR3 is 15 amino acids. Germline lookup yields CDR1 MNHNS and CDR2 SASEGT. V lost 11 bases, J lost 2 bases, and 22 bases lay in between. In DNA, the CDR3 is TGTGCCGTCGCTCGGGCAGGGAGAAACCCCTACGAGCAGTACTTC. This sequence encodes CAVARAGRNPYEQYF.

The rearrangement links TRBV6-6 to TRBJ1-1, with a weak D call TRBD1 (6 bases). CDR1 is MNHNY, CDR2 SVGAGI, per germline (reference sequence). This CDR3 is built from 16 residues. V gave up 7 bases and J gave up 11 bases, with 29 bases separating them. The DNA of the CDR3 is TGTGCCAGCATATCATTACAGGGAACATTCCATTCTTCGGCTTTCTTT. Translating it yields CASISLQGTFHSSAFF.

The CDR3: CASSVMAGQSTDTQYF. The CDR3 DNA sequence: TGTGCCAGCAGCGTAATGGCAGGACAAAGCACAGATACGCAGTATTTT. This chain connects TRBV7-3 to TRBJ2-3; maybe TRBD1 (5 bases). CDR1 and CDR2 from the germline V gene are SGHTA and FQGTGA. V was trimmed by 5 bases and J by 0 bases, leaving 15 bases between them. The CDR3 has 16 amino acids.

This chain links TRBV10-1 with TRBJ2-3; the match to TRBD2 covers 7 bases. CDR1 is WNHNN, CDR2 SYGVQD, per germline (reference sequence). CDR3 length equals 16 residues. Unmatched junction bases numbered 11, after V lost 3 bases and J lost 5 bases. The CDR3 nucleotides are TGCGCCAGCAGTGATCCGGCGGGAGCCCCGGGAGATACGCAGTATTTT. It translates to CASSDPAGAPGDTQYF.

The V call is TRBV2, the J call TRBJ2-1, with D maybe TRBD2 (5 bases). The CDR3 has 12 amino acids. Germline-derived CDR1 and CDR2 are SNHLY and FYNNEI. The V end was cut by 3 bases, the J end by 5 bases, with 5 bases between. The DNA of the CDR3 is TGTGCCAGCAGTGAGAGGGACAATGAGCAGTTCTTC. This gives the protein CASSERDNEQFF.

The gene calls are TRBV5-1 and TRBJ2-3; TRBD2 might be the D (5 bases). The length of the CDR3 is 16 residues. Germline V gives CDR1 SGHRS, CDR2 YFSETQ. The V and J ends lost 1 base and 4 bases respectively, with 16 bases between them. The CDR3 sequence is CASSLSLRAGPDTQYF. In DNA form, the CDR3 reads TGCGCCAGCAGCTTGTCGTTGAGGGCCGGTCCAGATACGCAGTATTTT. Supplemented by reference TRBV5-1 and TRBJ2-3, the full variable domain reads KAGVTQTPRYLIKTRGQQVTLSCSPISGHRSVSWYQQTPGQGLQFLFEYFSETQRNKGNFPGRFSGRQFSNSRSEMNVSTLELGDSALYLCASSLSLRAGPDTQYFGPGTRLTVL.

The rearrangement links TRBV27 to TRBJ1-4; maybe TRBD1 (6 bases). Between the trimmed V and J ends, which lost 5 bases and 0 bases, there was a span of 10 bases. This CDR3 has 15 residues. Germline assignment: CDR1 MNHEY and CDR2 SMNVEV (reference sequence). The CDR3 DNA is TGTGCCAGCAGTGGTAGACAGGCAACTAATGAAAAACTGTTTTTT. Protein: CASSGRQATNEKLFF.

CDR3 sequence (DNA): TGTGCCAGCAGTCTCTTAATTACGGGGGGGGAGACCCAGTACTTC. It is translated as CASSLLITGGETQYF. V usage is TRBV28 and J usage is TRBJ2-5; TRBD2 matches at 8 bases. The CDR3 runs 15 residues. Per the germline V gene, CDR1 is MDHEN and CDR2 is SYDVKM. J was trimmed by 5 bases and V by 5 bases; bases with no gene match: 10.